The present TCR beta chain was sequenced within a study of Graves' ophthalmopathy and Graves' hyperthyroidism. The CDR3 is made up of 13 amino acids. Transcripts of RNA were the source for amplifying TCR beta CDR3 regions. The authors performed first-round RT-PCR with HTBI primers and then a second-round multiplex PCR. TCRdb processed the multiplex PCR reads anew with MiXCR; each CDR3 protein has one entry. The sample yields hundreds of thousands of distinct CDR3 sequences, about 24% seen once. This clonotype was detected once. The germline gene is not matched at one end of the junction; a read error may be the cause. Where ophthalmopathy was absent within 18 months of follow-up, hyperthyroidism was stable. Recruitment covered hyperthyroidism patients aged 18 to 65 whose new diagnosis was of under 2 months' duration. Among the exclusions were patients with other autoimmune diseases, uncontrolled infections, pregnancy or lactation. Reliance was placed on clinical symptoms, serum thyroxine, TRAb, thyroid ultrasound and orbital computed tomography for diagnosis.

The specimen was peripheral blood. This sequence was found in a woman aged 18-29 years with stable Graves' hyperthyroidism. Some clones in this sample may be carry-over from other donors' samples. This chain joins TRBV12-3 or TRBV12-4 and TRBJ2-5, with D possibly being TRBD2 (6 bases). The CDR3 sequence is CASSPLGRETQDF. DNA for the CDR3: TGTGCCAGCAGTCCACTAGGTCGGGAGACGCAGGACTTC.